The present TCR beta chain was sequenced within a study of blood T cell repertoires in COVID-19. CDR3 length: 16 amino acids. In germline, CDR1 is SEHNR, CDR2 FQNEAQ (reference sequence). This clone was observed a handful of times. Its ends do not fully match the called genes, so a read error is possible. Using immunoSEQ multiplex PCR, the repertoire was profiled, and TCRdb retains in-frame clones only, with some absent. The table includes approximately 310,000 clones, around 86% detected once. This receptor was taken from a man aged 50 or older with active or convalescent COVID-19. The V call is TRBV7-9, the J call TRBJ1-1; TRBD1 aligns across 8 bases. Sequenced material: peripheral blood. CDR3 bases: TGTGCCAGCAACTTAGGGCAGGGGGCCATGAACACTGAAGCTTTCTTT. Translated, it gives CASNLGQGAMNTEAFF.